This TCR beta chain was captured in a study of TIL therapy for anti-PD-1-resistant metastatic lung cancer. The germline V gene has CDR1 MNHNS and CDR2 SASEGT. The CDR3 totals 14 residues. The ends lost 7 bases at V and 4 bases at J; junction bases unmatched: 6. Noted time point: pre-treatment sample, taken before nivolumab and TIL therapy. Most excised metastases sampled were pleural nodules or supraclavicular lymph nodes. Progressing patients received lymphodepletion, expanded TIL infusion and IL-2. The immunoSEQ assay was v3. The method was immunoSEQ multiplex PCR; TCRdb's version includes in-frame clones alone and lacks a portion of them. The repertoire consists of some 13,000 clones, with roughly two thirds occurring once and the leading ten covering 9%.

V and J are TRBV6-1 and TRBJ1-2, with 10 positions matching TRBD1. The sequencing here drew on tumor tissue, taken at baseline. This TCR derives from a woman aged 30 to 85 with non-small cell lung cancer. CDR3 sequence reads: CASKGQGDGYGYTF. The CDR3 nucleotides read TGTGCCAGCAAAGGACAGGGGGATGGCTATGGCTACACCTTC.